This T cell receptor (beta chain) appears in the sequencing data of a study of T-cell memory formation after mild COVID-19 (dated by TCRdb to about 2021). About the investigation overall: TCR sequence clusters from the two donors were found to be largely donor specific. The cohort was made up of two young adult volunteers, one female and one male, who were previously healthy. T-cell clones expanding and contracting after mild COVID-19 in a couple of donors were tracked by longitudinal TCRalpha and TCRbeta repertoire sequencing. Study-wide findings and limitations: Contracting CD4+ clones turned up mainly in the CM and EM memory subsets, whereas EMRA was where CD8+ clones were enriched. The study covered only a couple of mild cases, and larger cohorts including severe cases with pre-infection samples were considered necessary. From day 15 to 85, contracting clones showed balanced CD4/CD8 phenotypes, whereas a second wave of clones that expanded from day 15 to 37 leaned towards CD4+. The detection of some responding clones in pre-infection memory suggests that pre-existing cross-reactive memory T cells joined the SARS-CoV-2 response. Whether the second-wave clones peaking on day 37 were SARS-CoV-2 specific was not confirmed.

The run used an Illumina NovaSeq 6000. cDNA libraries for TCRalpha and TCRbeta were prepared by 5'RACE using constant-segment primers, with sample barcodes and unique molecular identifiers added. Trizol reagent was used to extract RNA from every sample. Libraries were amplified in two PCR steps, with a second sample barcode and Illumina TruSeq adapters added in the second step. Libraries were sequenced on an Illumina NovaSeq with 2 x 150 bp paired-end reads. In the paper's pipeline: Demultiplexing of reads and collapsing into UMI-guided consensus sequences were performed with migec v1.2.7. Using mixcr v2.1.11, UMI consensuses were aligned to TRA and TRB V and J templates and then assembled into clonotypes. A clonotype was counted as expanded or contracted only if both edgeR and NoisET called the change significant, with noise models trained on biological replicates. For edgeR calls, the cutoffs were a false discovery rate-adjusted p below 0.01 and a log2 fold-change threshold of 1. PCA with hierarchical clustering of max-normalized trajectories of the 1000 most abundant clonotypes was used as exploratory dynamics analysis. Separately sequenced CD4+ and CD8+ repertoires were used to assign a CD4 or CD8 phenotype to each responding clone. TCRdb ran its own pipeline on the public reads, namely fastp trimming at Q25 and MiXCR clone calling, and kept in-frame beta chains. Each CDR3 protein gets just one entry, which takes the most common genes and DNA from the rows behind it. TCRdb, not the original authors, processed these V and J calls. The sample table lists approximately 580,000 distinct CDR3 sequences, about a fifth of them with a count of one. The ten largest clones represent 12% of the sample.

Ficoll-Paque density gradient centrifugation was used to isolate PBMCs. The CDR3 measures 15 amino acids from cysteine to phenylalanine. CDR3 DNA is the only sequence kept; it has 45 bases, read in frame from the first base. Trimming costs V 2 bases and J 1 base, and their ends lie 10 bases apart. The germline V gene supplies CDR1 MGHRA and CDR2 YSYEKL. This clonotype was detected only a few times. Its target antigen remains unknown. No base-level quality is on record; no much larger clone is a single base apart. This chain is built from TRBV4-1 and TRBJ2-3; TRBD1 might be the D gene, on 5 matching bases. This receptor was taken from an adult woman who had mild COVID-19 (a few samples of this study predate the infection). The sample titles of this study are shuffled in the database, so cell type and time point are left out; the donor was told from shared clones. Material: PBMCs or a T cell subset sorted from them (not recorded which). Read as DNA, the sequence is TGCGCCAGCAGCCAAAGGGGATCGGGCACAGATACGCAGTATTTT. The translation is CASSQRGSGTDTQYF.